A selection of T cell receptor beta chains follows, all from one sample in a study of T cell responses to AZD1222 COVID-19 vaccine. Assay used: immunoSEQ multiplex PCR; TCRdb lists only in-frame clones, some missing. The data show approximately 200,000 clones, 85% to 95% seen once. The material sequenced was peripheral blood, taken on day 0 of AZD1222 vaccination. The receptors were sampled from an adult in good health. Each CDR3 is given with its conserved first and last residue. A D gene is named only where the DNA matches it firmly. Size values are once, few and many counts, or a class for expanded clones, and some rows have none.

J gene,clone size,D gene,V gene,CDR3 protein,CDR3 DNA
TRBJ1-2,few,-,TRBV29-1,CSVDAANYGYTF,TGCAGCGTTGATGCGGCTAACTATGGCTACACCTTC
TRBJ2-3,-,-,TRBV19,CASSMAVLTDTQYF,TGTGCCAGTAGTATGGCAGTTCTCACAGATACGCAGTATTTT
TRBJ1-1,-,-,TRBV14,CASSQVSGRNTEAFF,TGTGCCAGCAGCCAAGTATCGGGGAGGAACACTGAAGCTTTCTTT
TRBJ2-1,-,-,TRBV18,CASSPGLSPYNEQFF,TGTGCCAGCTCACCTGGCCTCTCGCCCTACAATGAGCAGTTCTTC
TRBJ1-4,-,-,TRBV2,CASSEVVGAKLFF,TGTGCCAGCAGTGAAGTAGTGGGCGCAAAACTGTTTTTT
TRBJ2-7,-,-,TRBV28,CASSSHDRRASHEQYF,TGTGCCAGCAGTTCCCACGACAGGAGGGCGTCCCACGAGCAGTACTTC
TRBJ2-7,-,TRBD1,TRBV11-2,CASSRWDRAYEQYF,TGTGCCAGCAGCAGGTGGGACAGGGCCTACGAGCAGTACTTC
TRBJ1-2,-,-,TRBV4-1,CASSRYGQNYGYTF,TGCGCCAGCAGCCGCTACGGACAGAACTATGGCTACACCTTC
TRBJ1-2,few,-,TRBV6-5,CASSRDISGGYTF,TGTGCCAGCAGCCGGGACATATCGGGAGGCTACACCTTC
TRBJ2-5,-,TRBD2,TRBV4-1,CASSQGLAGEETQYF,TGCGCCAGCAGCCAAGGGCTAGCGGGAGAGGAGACCCAGTACTTC
TRBJ1-2,-,-,TRBV5-6,CASSLSRLPNYGYTF,TGTGCCAGCAGCTTGTCGAGGCTACCGAACTATGGCTACACCTTC
TRBJ2-1,-,TRBD2,TRBV7-9,CASRDGSGSYNEQFF,TGTGCCAGCAGGGATGGTAGCGGGAGCTACAATGAGCAGTTCTTC
TRBJ1-1,-,-,TRBV24-1,CATSGDGGKEKSPAEAFF,TGTGCCACCAGTGGGGATGGGGGTAAAGAGAAGAGCCCGGCTGAAGCTTTCTTT
TRBJ2-1,-,TRBD2,TRBV5-8,CASSSMIPGLARQFF,TGTGCCAGCAGCTCTATGATACCGGGACTAGCGCGGCAGTTCTTC
TRBJ1-5,-,-,TRBV10-3,CAIRSDRSHSNQPQHF,TGTGCCATCAGGAGTGATAGGTCTCATAGCAATCAGCCCCAGCATTTT
TRBJ1-1,-,-,TRBV11-2,CASSLVLQAPGFTEAFF,TGTGCCAGCAGCTTAGTGTTGCAGGCCCCTGGGTTCACTGAAGCTTTCTTT
TRBJ2-1,-,TRBD2,TRBV9,CASSLAGGTPNEQFF,TGTGCCAGCAGCCTAGCGGGAGGAACCCCCAATGAGCAGTTCTTC
TRBJ2-3,-,TRBD2,TRBV7-2,CASSYLAGFTDTQYF,TGTGCCAGCAGCTACCTAGCGGGATTCACAGATACGCAGTATTTT
TRBJ1-1,-,-,TRBV28,CASSPLGAMNTEAFF,TGTGCCAGCAGTCCATTGGGGGCGATGAACACTGAAGCTTTCTTT
TRBJ1-1,-,TRBD1,TRBV7-9,CASSLSGGQNTEAFF,TGTGCCAGCAGCTTATCAGGGGGCCAGAACACTGAAGCTTTCTTT
TRBJ1-5,-,-,TRBV6-5,CASSPQQQGNQPQHF,TGTGCCAGCAGCCCCCAGCAACAGGGAAATCAGCCCCAGCATTTT
TRBJ1-2,-,-,TRBV28,CASSFNRRPGGYTF,TGTGCCAGCAGTTTTAACAGGCGACCTGGCGGCTACACCTTC
TRBJ2-2,few,-,TRBV5-1,CASSLGLGGPTGELFF,TGCGCCAGCAGCCTGGGACTAGGGGGCCCCACCGGGGAGCTGTTTTTT
TRBJ2-6,-,-,TRBV3-1/TRBV3-2,CASSQAASGANVLTF,TGTGCCAGCAGCCAAGCAGCTTCTGGGGCCAACGTCCTGACTTTC
TRBJ1-2,-,TRBD1,TRBV18,CASSPLSGTGVGYTF,TGTGCCAGCTCACCACTTTCCGGGACAGGGGTTGGCTACACCTTC
TRBJ1-4,-,-,TRBV6-4,CASSTETINEKLFF,TGTGCCAGCAGTACCGAGACAATTAATGAAAAACTGTTTTTT
TRBJ1-2,once,-,TRBV6-1,CASAARGANYGYTF,TGTGCCAGCGCGGCGCGAGGAGCTAACTATGGCTACACCTTC